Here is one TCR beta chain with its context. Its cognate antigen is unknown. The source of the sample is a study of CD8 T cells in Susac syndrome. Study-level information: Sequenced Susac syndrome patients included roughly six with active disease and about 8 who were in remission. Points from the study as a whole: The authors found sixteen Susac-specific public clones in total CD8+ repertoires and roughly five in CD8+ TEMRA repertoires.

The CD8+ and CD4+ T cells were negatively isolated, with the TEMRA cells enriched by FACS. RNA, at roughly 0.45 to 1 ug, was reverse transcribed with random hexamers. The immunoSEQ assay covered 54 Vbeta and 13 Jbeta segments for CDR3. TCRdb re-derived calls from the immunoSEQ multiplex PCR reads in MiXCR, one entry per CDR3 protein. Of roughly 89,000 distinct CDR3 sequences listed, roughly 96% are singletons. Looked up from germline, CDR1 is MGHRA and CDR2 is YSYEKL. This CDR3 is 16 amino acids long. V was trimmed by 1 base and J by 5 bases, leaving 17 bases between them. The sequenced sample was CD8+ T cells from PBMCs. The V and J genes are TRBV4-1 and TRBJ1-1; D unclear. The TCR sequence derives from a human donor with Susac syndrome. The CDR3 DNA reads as TGCGCCAGCAGCCAAGTAGCGGAGTTCGGAGGGACTGAAGCTTTCTTT. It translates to CASSQVAEFGGTEAFF.